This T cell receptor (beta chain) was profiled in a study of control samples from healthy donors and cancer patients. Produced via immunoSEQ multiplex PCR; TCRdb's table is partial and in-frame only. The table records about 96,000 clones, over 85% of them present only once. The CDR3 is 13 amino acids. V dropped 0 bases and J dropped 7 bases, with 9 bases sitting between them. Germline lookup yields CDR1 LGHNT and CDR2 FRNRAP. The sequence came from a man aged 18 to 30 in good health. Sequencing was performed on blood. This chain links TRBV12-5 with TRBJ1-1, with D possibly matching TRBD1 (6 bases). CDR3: CASGLVKGGEAFF. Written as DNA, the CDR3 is TGTGCTAGTGGTTTGGTAAAAGGGGGTGAAGCTTTCTTT.